A selection of T cell receptor beta chains follows, all from one sample in a study of STAT3 mutations in large granular lymphocyte leukemia. The repertoire was sequenced with immunoSEQ multiplex PCR; TCRdb's copy has only in-frame clones and lacks some. The table has over 30,000 clones, 70% to 90% seen once. Sample: PBMCs. All receptors derive from a human donor with T large granular lymphocyte leukemia. Some clones in this sample may be carry-over from other donors' samples. The CDR3 runs from the conserved cysteine through the conserved F or W. A D gene is named only where the DNA matches it firmly. The size entry is marked missing in some rows and otherwise reads once, few, many or a size class.

V gene	J gene	clone size	D gene	CDR3 DNA	CDR3 protein
TRBV11-2	TRBJ1-1	-	TRBD1	TGTGCCAGCAGCCGACAGGGGTACACTGAAGCTTTCTTT	CASSRQGYTEAFF
TRBV18	TRBJ2-3	-	-	TGTGCCAGCTCACCCCCGACTGGAAGCACAGATACGCAGTATTTT	CASSPPTGSTDTQYF
TRBV28	TRBJ1-2	-	-	TGTGCCAGCAGTTCCCTGGGCCAGGACGGTCCCTCTGGCTACACCTTC	CASSSLGQDGPSGYTF
TRBV2	TRBJ2-5	few	-	TGTGCCAGCAAGGGGGATCAAGAGACCCAGTACTTC	CASKGDQETQYF
TRBV5-1	TRBJ2-5	-	TRBD1	TGCGCCAGCAGCCGGACAGGGGGCTTTGGAGAGACCCAGTACTTC	CASSRTGGFGETQYF
TRBV7-9	TRBJ2-7	once	-	TGTGCCAGCAGCTTAGTAGTGGACCGGACGGACCCCTACGAGCAGTACTTC	CASSLVVDRTDPYEQYF
TRBV5-1	TRBJ1-3	-	-	TGCGCCAGCAGCTCGGCTGGCGGAAACACCATATATTTT	CASSSAGGNTIYF
TRBV9	TRBJ1-3	-	-	TGTGCCAGCAGCGTAGAATCCAGGGCCCGTGGAAACACCATATATTTT	CASSVESRARGNTIYF
TRBV6-5	TRBJ2-2	-	-	TGTGCCAGCAGTCTTGACAGAACCGGGGAGCTGTTTTTT	CASSLDRTGELFF
TRBV2	TRBJ2-3	-	TRBD1	TGTGCCACTCGGACAGGGGGCACAGATACGCAGTATTTT	CATRTGGTDTQYF
TRBV19	TRBJ2-1	-	-	TGTGCCAGTAGTCTCCGGGACACCCGCTACAATGAGCAGTTCTTC	CASSLRDTRYNEQFF
TRBV18	TRBJ2-7	-	-	TGTGCCAGCTCACCAAACAGCTACGAGCAGTACTTC	CASSPNSYEQYF
TRBV4-1	TRBJ1-3	-	-	TGCGCCAGCAGTCCCCACGGAATCTCTGGAAACACCATATATTTT	CASSPHGISGNTIYF
TRBV5-1	TRBJ1-3	once	-	TGCGCCAGCAGCTTGTCCGAGACTCACTCTGGAAACACCATATATTTT	CASSLSETHSGNTIYF
TRBV29-1	TRBJ2-5	-	-	TGCAGCGTTGAAGGAGGAACAGGGGAGACCCAGTACTTC	CSVEGGTGETQYF
TRBV6-1	TRBJ1-2	once	-	TGTGCCAGCAAGCCTGGTACCTCCGGCTACACCTTC	CASKPGTSGYTF
TRBV7-9	TRBJ2-5	few	TRBD1	TGTGCCAGCAGCTTGTTCGGGACAGGGGAAGAGACCCAGTACTTC	CASSLFGTGEETQYF
TRBV9	TRBJ1-4	-	-	TGTGCCAGCAGCGCAACAGTAACTAATGAAAAACTGTTTTTT	CASSATVTNEKLFF
TRBV5-1	TRBJ2-1	-	-	TGCGCCAGCAGCTTGCTAGGTATCAACAATGAGCAGTTCTTC	CASSLLGINNEQFF
TRBV7-2	TRBJ2-1	-	TRBD1	TGTGCCAGCAGCTCAATAACAGTCCAGAAGTGGACAGGGTACAATGAGCAGTTCTTC	CASSSITVQKWTGYNEQFF
TRBV7-9	TRBJ2-4	-	-	TGTGCCAGCAGCCCGGACAGTAAAAACATTCAGTACTTC	CASSPDSKNIQYF
TRBV28	TRBJ2-1	-	-	TGTGCCAGCAGCCCCCTGGGGCAGGGCAACAATGAGCAGTTCTTC	CASSPLGQGNNEQFF
TRBV6-6	TRBJ2-2	-	TRBD1	TGTGCCAGCAGTGTGGGACAGCACACCGGGGAGCTGTTTTTT	CASSVGQHTGELFF
TRBV6-6	TRBJ1-5	-	-	TGTGCCAGCAGTTACCTCGATCAGCCCCAGCATTTT	CASSYLDQPQHF
TRBV27	TRBJ2-3	-	TRBD2	TGTGCCAGCAGTTGGACTAGACTAAGCACAGATACGCAGTATTTT	CASSWTRLSTDTQYF
TRBV6-6	TRBJ1-2	-	TRBD1	TGTGCCAGCAGTTACTCTGCGACAGGGAACCATGGCTACACCTTC	CASSYSATGNHGYTF
TRBV7-9	TRBJ1-6	-	TRBD1	TGTGCCAGCAGCATATTGACAGGGGATCATTCACCCCTCCACTTT	CASSILTGDHSPLHF
TRBV11-2	TRBJ1-1	-	-	TGTGCCAGCATCCCTTCGACGGTGAACACTGAAGCTTTCTTT	CASIPSTVNTEAFF
TRBV30	TRBJ1-5	-	-	TGTGCCCTACAGGGCAGAGGTCAGCCCCAGCATTTT	CALQGRGQPQHF
TRBV29-1	TRBJ2-3	-	-	TGCAGCGTTGCACCCGCCATAGAGGATTATACGCAGTATTTT	CSVAPAIEDYTQYF
TRBV5-4	TRBJ1-1	-	-	TGTGCCAGCAGCTTGGTGGGGAGGGCGGGGGAGACTGAAGCTTTCTTT	CASSLVGRAGETEAFF
TRBV28	TRBJ2-1	-	-	TGTGCCAGCAGTCCCGACTTCGGTGAGCAGTTCTTC	CASSPDFGEQFF
TRBV2	TRBJ2-1	-	-	TGTGCCGGGGGACTGGAATCCTACAATGAGCAGTTCTTC	CAGGLESYNEQFF
TRBV5-4	TRBJ2-5	-	TRBD2	TGTGCCAGCAGATCGGGTGGGACTAGCGGGGGGCGGGCGGAGACCCAGTACTTC	CASRSGGTSGGRAETQYF
TRBV10-2	TRBJ1-2	-	TRBD1	TGCGCCAGCAGCACACAGGGGCGAGTCGGCTACACCTTC	CASSTQGRVGYTF
TRBV5-1	TRBJ2-1	-	-	TGCGCCAGCAGCTTGGGACAGTCGTCCTACAATGAGCAGTTCTTC	CASSLGQSSYNEQFF
TRBV28	TRBJ1-1	-	-	TGTGCCAGCAGTTTGCAAAACACTGAAGCTTTCTTT	CASSLQNTEAFF
TRBV4-1	TRBJ2-1	-	-	TGCGCCAGCAGCCAAGTATTAGCCGGTGCTGAGCAGTTCTTC	CASSQVLAGAEQFF
TRBV1	TRBJ1-2	-	-	TGCACCAGCAGCCAACATTGGGGGGACAGACTCGTTGGCTATGGCTACACCTTC	CTSSQHWGDRLVGYGYTF
TRBV9	TRBJ2-2	-	-	TGTGCCAGCAGCGCCCGGACGAACACCGGGGAGCTGTTTTTT	CASSARTNTGELFF
TRBV6-6	TRBJ2-7	-	-	TGTGCCGGATCCTTGGTTAACGGCGGGGAGCAGTACTTC	CAGSLVNGGEQYF
TRBV11-2	TRBJ1-1	-	-	TGTGCCAGCAGCCGGGTAAGGACTGAAGCTTTCTTT	CASSRVRTEAFF
TRBV7-4	TRBJ1-6	once	TRBD1	TGTGCCAGCAGCTTAGGTTCGGGGGTGACAGGGACGGGGGGTTCACCCCTCCACTTT	CASSLGSGVTGTGGSPLHF
TRBV4-1	TRBJ1-5	-	TRBD1	TGCGCCAGTAGTGACACAGGGGGCAATCAGCCCCAGCATTTT	CASSDTGGNQPQHF
TRBV4-1	TRBJ1-1	-	-	TGCGCCAGCAGCCAAGTATTTTTGAACACTGAAGCTTTCTTT	CASSQVFLNTEAFF
TRBV28	TRBJ2-3	-	TRBD1	TGTGCCAGCAGTTTCCAGACAGGGACCCCAAACACAGATACGCAGTATTTT	CASSFQTGTPNTDTQYF
TRBV29-1	TRBJ2-1	-	TRBD1	TGCAGCGTAGGACTTGGACAGGGGGCCTTCTATGAGCAGTTCTTC	CSVGLGQGAFYEQFF
TRBV7-2	TRBJ2-2	-	-	TGTGCCAGCGCCCGGGACCGATCGAACACCGGGGAGCTGTTTTTT	CASARDRSNTGELFF
TRBV19	TRBJ1-6	-	TRBD1	TGTGCCAGTAGTATTTTCGGGACAGGGTATAATTCACCCCTCCACTTT	CASSIFGTGYNSPLHF
TRBV5-1	TRBJ2-1	once	TRBD1	TGCGCCAGCAGCCGCCGCAACCCCCTGGGACAGGGGTCCAATGAGCAGTTCTTC	CASSRRNPLGQGSNEQFF
TRBV6-1	TRBJ2-5	-	-	TGTGCCAGCAGTGAGCCCGGACAGACTCAAGAGACCCAGTACTTC	CASSEPGQTQETQYF
TRBV5-1	TRBJ2-5	-	-	TGCGCCAGCAGCTTGGTAGGAGAGACCCAGTACTTC	CASSLVGETQYF
TRBV2	TRBJ2-7	once	-	TGTGCCAGCAGTGAACGGTCCGCGAGGGACGAGCAGTACTTC	CASSERSARDEQYF
TRBV6-1	TRBJ1-2	-	TRBD1	TGTGCCAGCAGTGATGTGTCCCGCAGAGCTCGGGACAGTTACTTC	CASSDVSRRARDSYF
TRBV2	TRBJ1-6	-	TRBD1	TGTGCCAGCAGCAGATTAACAGGGGGGAATTCACCCCTCCACTTT	CASSRLTGGNSPLHF